This T cell receptor (beta chain) was captured by sequencing in a study of identical twins. General study points: Whereas memory repertoires showed no such difference, abundant cord blood beta clonotypes carried fewer insertions.

Using its own MiXCR run on the 5' RACE reads, TCRdb lists one record per CDR3 protein. This repertoire shows approximately 470,000 distinct CDR3 sequences, 13% to 15% found once; its top ten account for over 0.5%. This clonotype appeared a few times. What it binds is unknown. Germline V gene sequence: CDR1 MNHEY, CDR2 SMNVEV (reference sequence). V shed 8 bases and J shed 1 base, with 16 bases lying between them. The CDR3 runs to 15 residues. These same records also appear under a second study, on yellow fever vaccine responses in identical twins. That investigation notes: Twins reportedly appeared to share part of their vaccine T cell response while keeping part individual.

Sequencing used CD4+ T cells sorted from blood. This receptor was obtained from a woman between 18 and 29 years old in good health. V gene TRBV27 combines with J gene TRBJ2-3; maybe TRBD1 (5 bases). CDR3 residues: CASGSVTGGTDTQYF. The CDR3 nucleotides read TGTGCCAGCGGTTCTGTCACAGGAGGCACAGATACGCAGTATTTT.